The rows below give T cell receptor beta chains drawn from one sample of a study of early stage breast cancer tumors. Sequenced by immunoSEQ multiplex PCR; TCRdb stores in-frame clones only, minus some. The sample consists of 25,000 to 30,000 clones, about 80% of them appearing once. Sequencing was carried out using blood. The receptors shown here come from a person between 60 and 69 years old with breast cancer. Both conserved end residues are part of each CDR3. The order of the fields is V gene, clone size, D gene, J gene, CDR3 DNA, CDR3 protein. The D gene is left open where the match is weak. Not all rows give a size; the values are once, few, many and, for expanded clones, a class.

v_call: TRBV9; clone_size: -; d_call: TRBD2; j_call: TRBJ2-5; cdr3_nt: TGTGCCAGCAGCGTAAACCCCTCTTGGGCTAGCGGGAGTGGCCAGTACTTC; cdr3_aa: CASSVNPSWASGSGQYF
v_call: TRBV5-4; clone_size: -; d_call: TRBD2; j_call: TRBJ2-7; cdr3_nt: TGTGCCAGCAGCTTAGAGCGGGGCTACGAGCAGTACTTC; cdr3_aa: CASSLERGYEQYF
v_call: TRBV7-9; clone_size: -; d_call: -; j_call: TRBJ2-7; cdr3_nt: TGTGCCAGCAGCTCGCTACCGACTAGGAGGAGCTCCTACGAGCAGTACTTC; cdr3_aa: CASSSLPTRRSSYEQYF
v_call: TRBV7-2; clone_size: -; d_call: TRBD1; j_call: TRBJ2-7; cdr3_nt: TGTGCCAGCAGCCTCTACTGGACAGGTGGGACGTGGGAGCAGTACTTC; cdr3_aa: CASSLYWTGGTWEQYF
v_call: TRBV18; clone_size: -; d_call: TRBD1; j_call: TRBJ2-3; cdr3_nt: TGTGCCAGCTCCAGAATCCCGGGGACAGGGTCAGATACGCAGTATTTT; cdr3_aa: CASSRIPGTGSDTQYF
v_call: TRBV19; clone_size: -; d_call: -; j_call: TRBJ2-3; cdr3_nt: TGTGCCAGTAGCCAGGGGGGACGGACTATTGATACGCAGTATTTT; cdr3_aa: CASSQGGRTIDTQYF
v_call: TRBV4-1; clone_size: few; d_call: TRBD1; j_call: TRBJ2-2; cdr3_nt: TGCGCCAGCAGCCTCGGGACAGGGGGCCCCGGGGAGCTGTTTTTT; cdr3_aa: CASSLGTGGPGELFF
v_call: TRBV4-3; clone_size: -; d_call: -; j_call: TRBJ2-7; cdr3_nt: TGCGCCAGCAGCCAAGAGTCCGGGTCCGGGATCTACGAGCAGTACTTC; cdr3_aa: CASSQESGSGIYEQYF
v_call: TRBV18; clone_size: -; d_call: -; j_call: TRBJ2-1; cdr3_nt: TGTGCCAGCTCCAAATGGGGAGACCCGACCAATGAGCAGTTCTTC; cdr3_aa: CASSKWGDPTNEQFF
v_call: TRBV19; clone_size: -; d_call: TRBD1; j_call: TRBJ1-5; cdr3_nt: TGTGCCAGTAGTCTGGGGACAGGGGATCAGCCCCAGCATTTT; cdr3_aa: CASSLGTGDQPQHF
v_call: TRBV7-2; clone_size: few; d_call: TRBD2; j_call: TRBJ2-3; cdr3_nt: TGTGCCACCCTTAGCGGGATTCCAGATACGCAGTATTTT; cdr3_aa: CATLSGIPDTQYF
v_call: TRBV7-6; clone_size: -; d_call: -; j_call: TRBJ2-5; cdr3_nt: TGTGCCAGCAGCCCTACAGCGGGCCTGTACCAAGAGACCCAGTACTTC; cdr3_aa: CASSPTAGLYQETQYF
v_call: TRBV9; clone_size: once; d_call: TRBD2; j_call: TRBJ2-1; cdr3_nt: TGTGCCAGCAGCGTAGTCCCCCTAGCGGCTTACAATGAGCAGTTCTTC; cdr3_aa: CASSVVPLAAYNEQFF
v_call: TRBV7-9; clone_size: -; d_call: -; j_call: TRBJ1-5; cdr3_nt: TGTGCCAGCAGCTTAGACGGGAGCAATCAGCCCCAGCATTTT; cdr3_aa: CASSLDGSNQPQHF
v_call: TRBV29-1; clone_size: -; d_call: -; j_call: TRBJ1-4; cdr3_nt: TGCAGCGTTGAAGGGGAGCGGGGAGGGCGGGAAAAACTGTTTTTT; cdr3_aa: CSVEGERGGREKLFF
v_call: TRBV7-2; clone_size: once; d_call: TRBD2; j_call: TRBJ2-1; cdr3_nt: TGTGCCAGCAGCTTACTAGCGGGAGGGGGTGAGCAGTTCTTC; cdr3_aa: CASSLLAGGGEQFF
v_call: TRBV10-3; clone_size: few; d_call: TRBD2; j_call: TRBJ2-7; cdr3_nt: TGTGCCACCTACCATAGCGGGGATCGCTACGAGCAGTACTTC; cdr3_aa: CATYHSGDRYEQYF
v_call: TRBV5-6; clone_size: once; d_call: TRBD2; j_call: TRBJ2-1; cdr3_nt: TGTGCCAGCAGCAACCTGAGGCTAGCGGGAGGGCGCGAGCAGTTCTTC; cdr3_aa: CASSNLRLAGGREQFF
v_call: TRBV2; clone_size: -; d_call: TRBD1; j_call: TRBJ1-2; cdr3_nt: TGTGCCAGCAGTGAAGTCGGACAGGGGAACTATGGCTACACCTTC; cdr3_aa: CASSEVGQGNYGYTF
v_call: TRBV25-1; clone_size: -; d_call: -; j_call: TRBJ1-5; cdr3_nt: TGTGCCAGCCTCCGGGGTTCCGCAAGTCAGCCCCAGCATTTT; cdr3_aa: CASLRGSASQPQHF
v_call: TRBV27; clone_size: -; d_call: -; j_call: TRBJ1-5; cdr3_nt: TGTGCCAGCAGTTTAAGTGGGCTTCAGCCCCAGCATTTT; cdr3_aa: CASSLSGLQPQHF
v_call: TRBV19; clone_size: once; d_call: -; j_call: TRBJ1-5; cdr3_nt: TGTGCCAGTAGTACACCAGGGGCGGTTGTTCAGCCCCAGCATTTT; cdr3_aa: CASSTPGAVVQPQHF